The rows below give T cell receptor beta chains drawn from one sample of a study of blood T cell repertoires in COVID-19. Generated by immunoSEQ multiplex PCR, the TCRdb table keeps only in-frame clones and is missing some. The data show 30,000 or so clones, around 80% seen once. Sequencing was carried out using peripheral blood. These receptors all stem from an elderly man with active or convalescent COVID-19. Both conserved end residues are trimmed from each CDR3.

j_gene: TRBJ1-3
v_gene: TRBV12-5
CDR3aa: ASGGAANTIY

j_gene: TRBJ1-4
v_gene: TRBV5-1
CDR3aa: ASSGEGRTNEKLF

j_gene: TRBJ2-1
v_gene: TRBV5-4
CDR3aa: ASSLGASGVYNEQF

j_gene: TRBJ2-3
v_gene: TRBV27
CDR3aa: ASSPRVDTQY

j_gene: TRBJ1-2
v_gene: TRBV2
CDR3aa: ASSEQGAGGYT

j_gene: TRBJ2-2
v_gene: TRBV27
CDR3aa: ASSLLAGVSDTGELF

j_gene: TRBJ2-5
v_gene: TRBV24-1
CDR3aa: ATSDSAQETQY

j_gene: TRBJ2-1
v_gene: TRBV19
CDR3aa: ASSPSDRVPNEQF

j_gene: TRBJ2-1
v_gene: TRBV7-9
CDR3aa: ASSPENEQF

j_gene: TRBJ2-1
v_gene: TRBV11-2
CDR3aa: ASSLVLGANNEQF

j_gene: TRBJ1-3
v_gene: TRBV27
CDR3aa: AANTILRANSGNTIY

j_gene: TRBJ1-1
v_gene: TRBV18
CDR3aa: ASSPGGAGTEAF

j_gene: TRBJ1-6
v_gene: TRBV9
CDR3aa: ASSVEASGGLLSPLH

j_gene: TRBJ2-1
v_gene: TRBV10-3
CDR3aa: AITPGGAYNEQF

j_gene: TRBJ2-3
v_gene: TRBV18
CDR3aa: ASSPPDRGYVDTQY

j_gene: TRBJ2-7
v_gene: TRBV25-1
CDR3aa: ASGRSQGGQY

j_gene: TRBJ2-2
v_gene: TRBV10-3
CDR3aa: AINGRTSMNTGELF

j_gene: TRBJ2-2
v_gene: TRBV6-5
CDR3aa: ASSIGQGQTGELF

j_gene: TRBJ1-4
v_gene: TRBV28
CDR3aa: ASSLVPGIEKLF

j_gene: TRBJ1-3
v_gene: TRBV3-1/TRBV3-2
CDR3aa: ASSQDQLSGNTIY

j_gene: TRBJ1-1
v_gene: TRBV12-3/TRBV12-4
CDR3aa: ASRTGSATEAF

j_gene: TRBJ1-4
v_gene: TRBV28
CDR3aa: ASSLGTGDEKLF

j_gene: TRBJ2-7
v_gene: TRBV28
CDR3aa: ASSLLGTSSSYEQY

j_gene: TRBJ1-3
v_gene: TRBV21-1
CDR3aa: ASTERTPGQPSGNTIY

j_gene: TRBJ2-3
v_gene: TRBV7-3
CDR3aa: ASSLAGGSTDTQY

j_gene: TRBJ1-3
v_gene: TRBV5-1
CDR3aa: ASSSDPGGTIY

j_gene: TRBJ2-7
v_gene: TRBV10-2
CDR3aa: ASSETSYEQY

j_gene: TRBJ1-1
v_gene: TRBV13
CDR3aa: ASSFRGRGTEAF